The 25 T cell receptor beta chains listed next were all sequenced from one sample in a study of cytomegalovirus exposure and HLA in healthy donors. Clones were read by immunoSEQ multiplex PCR, and TCRdb kept only the in-frame ones, dropping some. The sample records roughly 300,000 clones, about nine tenths being singletons. Sequenced sample: PBMCs. These receptors all stem from a woman aged 25 to 39 in good health and CMV-seropositive.

The rearrangement links TRBV1 to TRBJ2-7; the D call of TRBD2 is as the table states it, not checked on the DNA. TRBV1 is an annotated pseudogene. This CDR3 spans 16 amino acids. The CDR3 nucleotides are TGCACCAGCAGCCGAGAGACTAGCGGTCGCTCCTACGAGCAGTACTTC. It encodes CTSSRETSGRSYEQYF.

This sequence joins TRBV28 and TRBJ1-2; D might be TRBD1 (5 bases). The CDR3 loop spans 15 amino acids. CDR1 and CDR2 (germline): MDHEN, SYDVKM. Trimming shortened V by 7 bases and J by 2 bases, and 17 bases separated the two germline ends. The CDR3 loop reads CASTQFGGTNYGYTF. CDR3 in DNA: TGTGCCAGCACCCAATTCGGGGGGACCAACTATGGCTACACCTTC.

The chain uses TRBV29-1 and TRBJ2-7; TRBD1 or TRBD2 may be the D gene (5 bases each). This CDR3 spans 13 amino acids. CDR1 and CDR2 (germline): SQVTM, ANQGSEA. V lost 7 bases to trimming and J lost 5 bases, with 18 bases between them. The CDR3 sequence: CSASGRLGNEQYF. The CDR3 nucleotides read TGCAGCGCCTCGGGACGGCTGGGAAACGAGCAGTACTTC.

The V gene is TRBV7-9, the J gene TRBJ1-4; TRBD1 aligns across 7 bases. The CDR3 covers 14 residues. The germline CDR1 and CDR2 sequences are SEHNR and FQNEAQ (reference sequence). With V trimmed by 3 bases and J by 6 bases, 4 bases remained unmatched. CDR3 region: CASSFDRVDEKLFF. The CDR3 nucleotides are TGTGCCAGCAGCTTTGACAGGGTCGATGAAAAACTGTTTTTT.

The genes are TRBV30 and TRBJ2-3, with D unclear. Per germline, CDR1 GTSNPN and CDR2 SVGIG (reference sequence). Deletions cut 4 bases from V and 2 bases from J, with 16 bases between. There are 15 residues in the CDR3. This chain's CDR3 is CAWTMRATPTDTQYF. In nucleotides, the CDR3 is TGTGCCTGGACGATGAGAGCGACGCCCACAGATACGCAGTATTTT.

CDR3 sequence (DNA): TGCGCCAGCAGCCAACAGACAGGGGGGCGGGAGACCCAGTACTTC. Translation: CASSQQTGGRETQYF. The rearrangement uses TRBV4-3 and TRBJ2-5; 9 bases match TRBD1. The J segment lost 5 bases and the V segment lost 2 bases, leaving 6 bases of the junction unmatched. Germline V gives CDR1 LGHNA, CDR2 YSLEER. This CDR3 has 15 amino acids.

The rearrangement uses TRBV5-1 and TRBJ2-3, with D uncertain. V lost 4 bases and J 4 bases, leaving 13 bases between the germline ends. Germline-derived CDR1 and CDR2 are SGHRS and YFSETQ. This CDR3 region has 14 residues. The CDR3 coding sequence is TGCGCCAGCAGCCTGGGCCCAGCGCCAGATACGCAGTATTTT. Its protein product is CASSLGPAPDTQYF.

A single count supports this clone. At the DNA level, this CDR3 is encoded by other sequences in the same sample as well. The rearrangement uses TRBV27 and TRBJ2-1; 11 nucleotides align to TRBD2. Germline V gene data show CDR1 as MNHEY and CDR2 as SMNVEV (reference sequence). The CDR3 loop spans 14 amino acids. V lost 5 bases to trimming and J lost 4 bases; unmatched junction nucleotides: 1. The CDR3 spells CASSLAGGYNEQFF. CDR3 nucleotides: TGTGCCAGCAGTCTAGCGGGAGGTTACAATGAGCAGTTCTTC.

CDR3 DNA sequence: TGTGCCAGTTGCAGTGGGGGCGTAAGAGCTTTCTTT. Translation gives CASCSGGVRAFF. V and J are TRBV19 and TRBJ1-1; possibly TRBD1 for D (6 bases). Germline lookup yields CDR1 LNHDA and CDR2 SQIVND (reference sequence). The ends were cut back, 8 bases at V and 10 bases at J, with 17 bases in the middle. The CDR3 consists of 12 residues.

The V call is TRBV15, the J call TRBJ1-2; no firm D call. CDR1 is LNHNV, CDR2 YYDKDF, per germline (reference sequence). This CDR3 comprises 14 residues. V was cut by 1 base and J by 3 bases, with 9 bases left in between. The CDR3 sequence: CATSRVSEHYGYTF. The CDR3 region has the DNA TGTGCCACCAGCAGAGTTTCAGAGCACTATGGCTACACCTTC.

The rearrangement joins TRBV29-1 to TRBJ1-2; a weak D match, TRBD1 (5 bases). Germline lookup yields CDR1 SQVTM and CDR2 ANQGSEA. This CDR3 is built from 13 residues. Trimming removed 4 bases at V and 0 bases at J, with 9 bases between. The CDR3 here is CSVVRGANYGYTF. In nucleotides, the CDR3 is TGCAGCGTTGTGAGGGGAGCTAACTATGGCTACACCTTC. The full variable domain, completed using reference TRBV29-1 and TRBJ1-2, is SAVISQKPSRDICQRGTSLTIQCQVDSQVTMMFWYRQQPGQSLTLIATANQGSEATYESGFVIDKFPISRPNLTFSTLTVSNMSPEDSSIYLCSVVRGANYGYTFGSGTRLTVV.

This clone appeared a single time. The chain has TRBV9 and TRBJ2-1; D call uncertain. The CDR3 is made up of 12 amino acids. Trimming removed 6 bases from V and 5 bases from J, with 9 bases in between. Germline V gives CDR1 SGDLS, CDR2 YYNGEE. CDR3 amino acids: CASTKTHNEQFF. CDR3 DNA: TGTGCCAGCACCAAAACTCACAATGAGCAGTTCTTC.

The V call is TRBV7-8, the J call TRBJ2-6; TRBD1 agrees at 7 bases. This CDR3 is 16 amino acids long. J lost 5 bases, V lost 5 bases, and 9 bases had no gene match. Germline values: CDR1 SGHVS, CDR2 FQNEAQ. The CDR3 reads CASSPLQGSWANVLTF. The CDR3 coding sequence is TGTGCCAGCAGCCCGCTACAGGGGTCCTGGGCCAACGTCCTGACTTTC. Full variable domain (rest looked up from reference TRBV7-8 and TRBJ2-6): GAGVSQSPRYKVAKRGQDVALRCDPISGHVSLFWYQQALGQGPEFLTYFQNEAQLDKSGLPSDRFFAERPEGSVSTLKIQRTQQEDSAVYLCASSPLQGSWANVLTFGAGSRLTVL.

V gene TRBV9 combines with J gene TRBJ2-7; 9 bases line up with TRBD2. The CDR3 contains 15 residues. The ends lost 3 bases at V and 4 bases at J; junction bases unmatched: 8. From germline, CDR1 is SGDLS and CDR2 YYNGEE. CDR3 region: CASSEGGGAGYEQYF. The CDR3 nucleotides read TGTGCCAGCAGCGAGGGCGGGGGGGCCGGTTACGAGCAGTACTTC.

The chain has TRBV29-1 and TRBJ1-2; the D is unclear. Deletions cut 4 bases from V and 6 bases from J, with 12 bases between. CDR3 length equals 12 residues. Germline V lookup: CDR1 SQVTM, CDR2 ANQGSEA. CDR3 protein: CSVASGADGYTF. CDR3 nucleotides: TGCAGCGTTGCGTCAGGCGCGGATGGCTACACCTTC.

V is TRBV6-5 and J is TRBJ1-2; the D gene is possibly TRBD1 (5 bases). Germline lookup yields CDR1 MNHEY and CDR2 SVGAGI. CDR3 length equals 14 residues. The V gene lost 3 bases and the J gene lost 8 bases, with 16 bases spanning the gap. CDR3 region: CASSYKGQGSGYTF. The CDR3 DNA is TGTGCCAGCAGTTATAAAGGCCAGGGCAGCGGCTACACCTTC.

This chain uses TRBV28 with TRBJ1-1; D call uncertain. V lost 4 bases and J 1 base, leaving 7 bases between the germline ends. Germline assignment: CDR1 MDHEN and CDR2 SYDVKM. The CDR3 totals 13 residues. The CDR3 sequence: CASSSLWNTEAFF. The CDR3 region has the DNA TGTGCCAGCAGTTCGTTGTGGAACACTGAAGCTTTCTTT.

This clone has a single count. The chain carries TRBV6-6 and TRBJ1-3; 8 nucleotides match TRBD1. The CDR3 extends over 14 amino acids. CDR1 and CDR2 from the germline V gene are MNHNY and SVGAGI (reference sequence). With 4 bases clipped from V and 6 bases from J, the junction kept 5 bases outside the gene matches. CDR3 nucleotide sequence: TGTGCCAGCAGTTGGACAGGGAAAGAAAACACCATATATTTT. Protein product: CASSWTGKENTIYF.

The chain employs TRBV4-1 and TRBJ2-7; a weak D match, TRBD2 (5 bases). V was cut by 4 bases and J by 0 bases, with 10 bases left in between. This CDR3 is built from 14 residues. CDR1 and CDR2 from the germline V gene are MGHRA and YSYEKL. Here the CDR3 reads CASSRGLSSYEQYF. CDR3 sequence (DNA): TGCGCCAGCAGCCGCGGACTGAGCTCCTACGAGCAGTACTTC.

The chain has TRBV21-1 and TRBJ2-7; the DNA was not used to check the table's D call, TRBD2. TRBV21-1 is tagged as a pseudogene. This CDR3 spans 16 amino acids. DNA for the CDR3: TGTGCCAGCAGCAAAGTGCAGCGGGGCTTTTACTACGAGCAGTACTTC. Its translation is CASSKVQRGFYYEQYF.

This clone was counted between two and nine times. J is TRBJ2-3 and V is TRBV14; D possibly uses TRBD1 or TRBD2 (5 bases each). V shed 4 bases and J shed 1 base, with 12 bases lying between them. The CDR3 sequence is 15 residues long. In germline, CDR1 is SGHDN, CDR2 FVKESK. The CDR3 spells CASSPVTGRTDTQYF. CDR3 coding DNA: TGTGCCAGCAGCCCAGTAACGGGACGCACAGATACGCAGTATTTT.

This sequence joins TRBV6-5 and TRBJ2-2, with D possibly matching TRBD1 (6 bases). There are 15 residues in the CDR3. V lost 2 bases to trimming and J lost 7 bases, with 14 bases between them. The germline CDR1 and CDR2 sequences are MNHEY and SVGAGI. The CDR3 DNA reads as TGTGCCAGCAGTTACGTCAGGGGTATCGGCGGGGAGCTGTTTTTT. Its protein product is CASSYVRGIGGELFF.

The sample holds one count of this clone. The chain has TRBV7-6 and TRBJ1-1; D is unresolved. The CDR3 has 14 amino acids. The V gene lost 1 base and the J gene lost 3 bases, with 9 bases spanning the gap. CDR1 SGHVS and CDR2 FNYEAQ come from the germline V gene. DNA for the CDR3: TGTGCCAGCAGCTTAGTCGGGGTTGACACTGAAGCTTTCTTT. Translated, it gives CASSLVGVDTEAFF.

The chain joins TRBV28 to TRBJ1-6; D remains ambiguous. V was clipped by 6 bases and J by 6 bases, with 6 bases between them. The CDR3 is 12 amino acids. Germline V lookup: CDR1 MDHEN, CDR2 SYDVKM. This CDR3 is CASRPPNSPLHF. As DNA, the CDR3 is TGTGCCAGCAGGCCCCCTAATTCACCCCTCCACTTT.

V is TRBV7-9 and J is TRBJ2-7, with D possibly TRBD1 on 6 matching bases. Trimming took off 2 bases at V and 6 bases at J, with 11 bases between the two ends. This CDR3 has 13 amino acids. Germline V CDR1 and CDR2: SEHNR, FQNEAQ (reference sequence). The CDR3 bases are TGTGCCAGCAGCTTATCAACAGGGAGCGAGCAGTACTTC. This encodes CASSLSTGSEQYF.